This T cell receptor (beta chain) was retrieved from a study of beta chain features in type 1 diabetes. Study findings and constraints: The analysis here could not establish whether HLA type shapes TCRB rearrangement. When Type 1 diabetes patients were examined, their TCRB CDR3s proved moderately but significantly shorter in all four CD4+ subsets.

The CDR3 sequence is 16 residues long. V shed 2 bases and J shed 2 bases, with 12 bases lying between them. Per germline, CDR1 LNHNV and CDR2 YYDKDF (reference sequence). cDNA synthesis used the whole RNA isolate, giving expressed TCRB sequences. Some clones are missing from TCRdb's copy, which holds only in-frame ones; the method was immunoSEQ multiplex PCR. The sample shows about 640,000 clones, around 11% of them seen only once. In the case of this clone: The antigen is undetermined.

Staining for CD45RO/CCR7/CD25/CD127/CD95/CD27 allowed sorting of CD4+ naive, central memory, regulatory and stem cell-like memory cells. The chain has TRBV15 and TRBJ2-2, with D unclear. The sequenced sample consisted of naive CD4+ T cells from blood. The receptor comes from a man under 40 with type 1 diabetes. The CDR3 protein is CATSRRRNINTGELFF. The CDR3 bases are TGTGCCACCAGCAGACGGCGGAACATAAACACCGGGGAGCTGTTTTTT.